This T cell receptor beta chain originates from a study of T cell responses to AZD1222 COVID-19 vaccine. Background on the study: Pooling was applied to second doses at about 4 or about 12 weeks. Study outcomes and limitations: Donors were chiefly white British, with a greater number of females, and clonal diversity was perhaps underestimated. Nearly half of the spike-specific TCRs reportedly recognize variant regions that carry no mutations. Dominant at 160-218 and 743-854, vaccine-associated CD4 TCRs also spanned spike.

Libraries were prepared by immunoSEQ multiplex PCR; TCRdb keeps only in-frame clonotypes and omits some of them. The table records some 54,000 clones, more than 80% of them present only once. This clone was seen once. Its specificity is not known. With 3 bases clipped from V and 2 bases from J, the junction kept 7 bases outside the gene matches. The germline CDR1 and CDR2 sequences are SGHRS and YFSETQ. The CDR3 is 15 residues long. The sequences come from peripheral blood, collected on day 0 of AZD1222 vaccination. The TCR comes from an adult in good health. V usage is TRBV5-1 and J usage is TRBJ1-2; 7 bases are a match to TRBD1. CDR3 sequence reads: CASSSQGQPNYGYTF. The CDR3 DNA reads as TGCGCCAGCAGCTCTCAGGGACAGCCAAACTATGGCTACACCTTC.